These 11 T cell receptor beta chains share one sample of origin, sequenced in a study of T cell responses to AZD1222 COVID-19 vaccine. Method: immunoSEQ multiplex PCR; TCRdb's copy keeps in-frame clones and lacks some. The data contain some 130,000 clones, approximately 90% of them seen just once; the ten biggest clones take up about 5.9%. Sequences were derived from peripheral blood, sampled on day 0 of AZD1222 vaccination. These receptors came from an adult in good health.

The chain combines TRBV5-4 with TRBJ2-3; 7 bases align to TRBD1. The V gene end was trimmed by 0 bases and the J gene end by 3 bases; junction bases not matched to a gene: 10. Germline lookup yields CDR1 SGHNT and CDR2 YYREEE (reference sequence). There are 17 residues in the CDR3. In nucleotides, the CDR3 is TGTGCCAGCAGCTTGGGGATGACAGGGTGGATGACAGATACGCAGTATTTT. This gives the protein CASSLGMTGWMTDTQYF.

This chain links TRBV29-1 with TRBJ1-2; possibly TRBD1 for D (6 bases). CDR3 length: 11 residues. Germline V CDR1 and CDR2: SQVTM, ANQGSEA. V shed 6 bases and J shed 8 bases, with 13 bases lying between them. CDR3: CSVDRQAGYTF. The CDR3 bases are TGCAGCGTCGACCGACAGGCGGGCTACACCTTC.

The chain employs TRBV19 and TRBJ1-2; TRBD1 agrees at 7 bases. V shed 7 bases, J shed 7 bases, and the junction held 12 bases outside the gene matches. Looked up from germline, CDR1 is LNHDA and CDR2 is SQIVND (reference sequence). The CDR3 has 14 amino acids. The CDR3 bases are TGTGCCAGTATGACTGACAGGGCTCGGGGTGGCTACACCTTC. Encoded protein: CASMTDRARGGYTF. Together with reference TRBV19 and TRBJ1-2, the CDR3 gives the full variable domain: DGGITQSPKYLFRKEGQNVTLSCEQNLNHDAMYWYRQDPGQGLRLIYYSQIVNDFQKGDIAEGYSVSREKKESFPLTVTSAQKNPTAFYLCASMTDRARGGYTFGSGTRLTVV.

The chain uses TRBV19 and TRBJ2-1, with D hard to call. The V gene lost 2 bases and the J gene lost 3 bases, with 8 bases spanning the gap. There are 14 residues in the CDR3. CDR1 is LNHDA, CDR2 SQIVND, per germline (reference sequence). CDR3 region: CASSIFPFYNEQFF. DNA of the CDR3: TGTGCCAGTAGTATATTTCCGTTCTACAATGAGCAGTTCTTC.

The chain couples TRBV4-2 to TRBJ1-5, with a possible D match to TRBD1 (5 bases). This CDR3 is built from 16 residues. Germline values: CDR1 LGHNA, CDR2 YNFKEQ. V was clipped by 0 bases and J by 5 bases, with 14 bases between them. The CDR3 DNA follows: TGTGCCAGCAGCCAAGATTACGGGGGGAAGGATCAGCCCCAGCATTTT. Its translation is CASSQDYGGKDQPQHF.

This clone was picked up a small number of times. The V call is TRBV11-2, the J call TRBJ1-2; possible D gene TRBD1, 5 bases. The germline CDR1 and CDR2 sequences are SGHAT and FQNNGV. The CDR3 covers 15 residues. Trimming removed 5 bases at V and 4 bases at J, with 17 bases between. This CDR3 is CASSTGRQQFYGYTF. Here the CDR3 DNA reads TGTGCCAGCAGCACAGGCAGGCAACAATTCTATGGCTACACCTTC.

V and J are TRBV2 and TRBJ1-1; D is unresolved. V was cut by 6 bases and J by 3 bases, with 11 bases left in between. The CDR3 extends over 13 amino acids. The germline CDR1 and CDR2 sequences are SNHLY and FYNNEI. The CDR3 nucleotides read TGTGCCAGCAGAGCCGGGCCCCACACTGAAGCTTTCTTT. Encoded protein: CASRAGPHTEAFF.

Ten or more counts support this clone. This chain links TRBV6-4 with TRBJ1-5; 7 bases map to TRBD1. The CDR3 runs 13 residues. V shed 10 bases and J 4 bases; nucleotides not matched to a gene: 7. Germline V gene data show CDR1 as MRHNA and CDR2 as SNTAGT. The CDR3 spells CATSTGENQPQHF. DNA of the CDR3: TGTGCCACGAGCACAGGGGAGAATCAGCCCCAGCATTTT.

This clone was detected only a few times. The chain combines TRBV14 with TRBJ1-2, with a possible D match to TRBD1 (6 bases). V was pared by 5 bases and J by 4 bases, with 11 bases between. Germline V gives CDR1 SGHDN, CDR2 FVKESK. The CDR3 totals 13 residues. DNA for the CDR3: TGTGCCAGCAGCTTCGACAGGCGCTATGGCTACACCTTC. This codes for CASSFDRRYGYTF.

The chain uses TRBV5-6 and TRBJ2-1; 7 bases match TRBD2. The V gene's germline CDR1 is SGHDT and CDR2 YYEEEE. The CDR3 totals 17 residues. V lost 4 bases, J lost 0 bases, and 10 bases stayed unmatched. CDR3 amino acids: CASSVRGGASSYNEQFF. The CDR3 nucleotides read TGTGCCAGCAGCGTTCGGGGAGGGGCGAGCTCCTACAATGAGCAGTTCTTC.

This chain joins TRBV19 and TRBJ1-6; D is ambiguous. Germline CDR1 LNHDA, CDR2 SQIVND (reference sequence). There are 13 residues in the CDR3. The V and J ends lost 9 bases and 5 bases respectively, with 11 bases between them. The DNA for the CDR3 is TGTGCCAGCCTCGGACGGAATAATTCACCCCTCCACTTT. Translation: CASLGRNNSPLHF. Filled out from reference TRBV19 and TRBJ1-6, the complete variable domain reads DGGITQSPKYLFRKEGQNVTLSCEQNLNHDAMYWYRQDPGQGLRLIYYSQIVNDFQKGDIAEGYSVSREKKESFPLTVTSAQKNPTAFYLCASLGRNNSPLHFGNGTRLTVT.